One T cell receptor beta chain is described in this entry. Its antigen is not yet known. No qualities accompany the bases; no much larger clone lies one base away. Library creation used the immunoSEQ multiplex PCR assay. For the multiplex PCR, a mixture combining 60 forward primers for TCR Vbeta segments and 13 reverse primers for TCR Jbeta segments was used. The CDR3 region of rearranged TCR beta genes was amplified from genomic DNA with a multiplex PCR assay. Amplified TCR beta libraries were sequenced as 87-base-pair reads on the Illumina HiSeq System. The authors processed their data as follows. A later analysis counted about 80 million unique TCR beta chains across the 640 or so repertoires, and some 11 million of these chains were shared by at least two donors. A nearest-neighbor algorithm error-corrected the raw reads and collapsed the reads into unique sequences, merging closely related sequences to remove PCR and sequencing errors. V, D and J gene segments were assigned by aligning CDR3 sequences to IMGT reference sequences. For a sequence to be retained, a match of at least six nucleotides was required to both a V gene segment and a J gene segment. Rearrangements were called productive when the CDR3 lacked stop codons and stayed in frame with V and J; all others were non-productive. Following IMGT convention, CDR3 was defined as the stretch from the second conserved V-encoded cysteine up to the conserved J-encoded phenylalanine. In an earlier analysis of around 600 of the donors, sequences lacking an unambiguous match to a single V gene segment were excluded. In an earlier analysis of roughly 600 of the donors, a V segment was called functional when productive rearrangements were above 56.7%, and segregating when the standard deviation between donors exceeded 5%. To diagnose cytomegalovirus status from the catalog of TCR beta chain sequences, a statistical classification framework was built. In a later analysis, TCR nucleotide sequences were compared against IMGT/GENE-DB human TR gene sequences so that V and J genes could be assigned. In a later analysis, CDR3 sequences and most-parsimonious VDJ recombination scenarios were assigned using the TCRdist pipeline. A later analysis defined each TCR beta chain by its CDR3 amino acid sequence plus V-gene family, and excluded reads lacking a unique V-gene family. To address suspected cross-contamination and a sequencing artifact, a later analysis removed around 600 highly shared, low-generation-probability nucleotide sequences. In a later analysis, a clonal expansion index was calculated for each public chain from normalized within-repertoire ranks of inferred template counts. In a later analysis, generation probabilities were computed using a VDJ recombination model fitted to out-of-frame rearrangements, and the results were checked against IGoR. In a later analysis, TCR-TCR, TCR-HLA and TCR-CMV co-occurrence was scored with hypergeometric tests, and a repertoire-size bias correction was applied to TCR pairs. A later analysis estimated false discovery rates by permuting HLA or CMV assignments 20 times. In a later analysis, co-occurring TCRs were grouped with DBSCAN, and TCRdist sequence similarity was added when clustering was performed within HLA-allele-positive subsets. Co-occurrence clustering excluded repertoires with fewer than 30,000 or more than 120,000 public chains, plus five with anomalous nucleotide sharing. TCRdb retrieved this table from immuneACCESS and kept in-frame rearrangements only. Not all clones are present; in checked studies, unresolved V genes account for under half, and no reason is known for the remainder. V and J calls and clone size follow that table, whereas D and trimming were derived from the DNA. The sample data list about 100,000 clones, and around 81% of these were observed just once. The top ten constitute 4.2% of the sample.

The cohort comprised under 700 healthy bone marrow donors. Cohort members were all nominally healthy when sampled, although unrecorded immune exposures were likely present. The donor tested CMV seropositive, placing the donor among the roughly 300 seropositive members of the cohort. Every donor gave a peripheral blood sample, and the peripheral blood mononuclear cells from that sample were used for TCR beta sequencing. The Qiagen DNeasy Blood Extraction Kit was used to extract genomic DNA from the blood cell samples. The source of the sample is a study of cytomegalovirus exposure and HLA in healthy donors (dated by TCRdb to about 2017). With respect to the entire study: In an earlier analysis of roughly 590 of the donors, 276 Gb of sequence data and 95 million to 130 million unique TCR beta sequences from roughly 190 million T cells were reported. The number of donors typed differed by locus, with about 629-640 for A, B, C, DRB1 and DQB1, 522 for DQA1, 600 to 610 for DPA1, and some 450 for DPB1. A later genetic analysis used genome-wide SNP genotypes for about three fifths of the roughly 700 donors, treating that subset as a discovery cohort. To decide whether each TCR beta V gene segment behaved as functional or pseudogenic, an earlier analysis of 587 of the donors relied on high-throughput TCR beta sequencing. Of the approximately 370 genotyped donors, approximately 80% were placed in the genetic ancestry cluster associated with self-reported Caucasian donors. A separate validation cohort of about 110 different subjects was used in addition to the roughly 720-subject first cohort. All discovery cohort repertoires had been generated on a single sequencing platform. The study aimed to test whether cataloging public T cell receptors could reveal signatures of past pathogen exposure. Alongside the repertoire data, information on donor age, sex, ethnicity and CMV serostatus was compiled. About 320 gigabases of sequencing data and tens of millions of unique TCR sequences were included in an early release covering 550 to 800 HLA-typed donors. HLA typing included class I and class II loci at four-digit resolution. On average, roughly 240,000 unique TCR beta nucleotide sequences were sequenced per donor among about 400 genotyped donors of the cohort, with around 19% of those sequences being non-productive. A later analysis re-examined previously published TCR beta repertoires from roughly 650 donors and added high-resolution HLA genotyping to investigate patterns of TCR occurrence. To predict cytomegalovirus infection status, the study combined high-throughput TCR immunosequencing, statistical association of individual TCRs with disease status, and machine learning. Rather than drawing on any new phenotypic data, the later analysis identified candidate immune exposures from TCR beta sequences and the way those sequences occurred across donors. The study used immunosequencing to profile the T cell repertoires of 670 or so subjects and linked those repertoires to cytomegalovirus serostatus. Roughly 5 DR-DQ haplotypes were handled as single units for association and clustering, since linkage in the cohort was strong. General conclusions and limits of the study: In this cohort, only TCR beta chains were sequenced, and detectable features were limited by the absence of alpha or paired-chain data. Presence/absence analyses assumed roughly uniform sequencing depth across donors, an assumption that may not hold. In a later analysis, several top co-occurrence clusters were reported to appear linked to parvovirus B19, influenza, CMV and Epstein-Barr virus. The classifier was reported to diagnose cytomegalovirus status with high specificity and sensitivity in both the original and validation cohorts. A cluster of highly shared sequence variants was judged likely to be a technical artifact of the sequencing pipeline. In a later analysis, HLA-associated TCR beta chains were found to be more clonally expanded and to have lower generation probabilities than equally common non-associated chains. According to the authors, the approach could potentially be generalized to other disease states and immunological phenotypes. Because counts were too low, seventeen rarely observed V segments, including chromosome 9 orphons, were left out of the earlier analysis of a few hundred of the donors. When HLA alleles, especially DR and DQ, strongly co-occurred, TCR associations were difficult to assign to individual alleles. Specific HLA alleles were associated with roughly 17,000 TCR beta sequences at a false discovery rate of 0.05 in a later analysis. In vitro tests confirmed that a few of the cytomegalovirus-associated TCR beta chains recognize cytomegalovirus antigens. Correlated functional status among segregating V segments might be attributable to linkage disequilibrium, but an unknown experimental factor could not be ruled out. In a later analysis, most CMV-associated TCR beta chains were found to appear HLA-restricted, with HLA associations seemingly driven largely by CMV exposure. In a later genetic analysis, a missense DCLRE1C variant was associated with V-gene and J-gene trimming of TCR beta chains, and the association was replicated in an independent cohort. A total of fewer than 200 TCR beta chains were listed by the study as associated with cytomegalovirus. Because HLA typing was unavailable for some donors at each locus, only the typed subset was used in association tests. A further reported finding was that TCR beta sequences accurately predicted the HLA-A and HLA-B alleles for most subjects in the first cohort. The only immune exposure information available for the cohort was CMV serostatus. Most TCR sequences were seen in very few donors, while some public TCRs were found in many individuals. In a later analysis, the rate of TCR association differed among HLA loci, with DRB1 alleles having the most associated TCRs and HLA-C alleles having the fewest. Compared with the roughly 670-donor mean, donors in an Asian-associated ancestry cluster had fewer N-insertions in productive TCRs, according to a later genetic analysis. An earlier analysis of approximately 600 of the donors showed that most TCR beta V segments appeared in productive rearrangements either about 90% or about 30% of the time, which broadly matched IMGT annotations.

Specimen: PBMCs. The sequence was collected from a woman aged 70 to 79 in good health and CMV-seropositive.

The CDR3 protein sequence reads: CASSAVDTEAFF. The nucleotides read TGTGCCAGCAGTGCGGTGGACACTGAAGCTTTCTTT. The chain is encoded by TRBV2 joined to TRBJ1-1, with no reliable assignment of the D segment. Based on the germline V gene, the CDR1 and CDR2 sequences are SNHLY and FYNNEI. The cysteine opens and the phenylalanine closes a CDR3 of 12 amino acids. CDR3 DNA is the only sequence kept; it has 36 bases, read in frame from the first base. Trimming at the junction amounts to 4 bases on V and 3 bases on J, and the germline ends lie 6 bases apart.